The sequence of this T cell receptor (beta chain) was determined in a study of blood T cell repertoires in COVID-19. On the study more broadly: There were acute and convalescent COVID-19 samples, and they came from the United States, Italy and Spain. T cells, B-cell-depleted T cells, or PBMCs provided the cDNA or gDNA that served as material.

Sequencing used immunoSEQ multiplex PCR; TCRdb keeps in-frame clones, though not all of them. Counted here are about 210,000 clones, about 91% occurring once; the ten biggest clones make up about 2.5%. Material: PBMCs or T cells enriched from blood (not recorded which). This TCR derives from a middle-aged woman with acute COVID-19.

The CDR3 sequence is CASKSGPYTGELFF. The CDR3, as DNA: TGTGCCAGCAAAAGTGGCCCCTACACCGGGGAGCTGTTTTTT. The J gene is TRBJ2-2, the V gene TRBV6-6, with D uncertain. In germline, CDR1 is MNHNY, CDR2 SVGAGI (reference sequence). Trimming cost V 7 bases and J 3 bases, with 12 bases left between them. CDR3 size: 14 residues.